The 20 T cell receptor beta chains below all came from one sample that was sequenced in a study of T-cell memory formation after mild COVID-19 (dated by TCRdb to the early 2020s). Receptors were amplified or captured by 5' RACE. Sequenced on an Illumina NovaSeq 6000. TCRdb itself trimmed the public reads at Q25 with fastp, ran MiXCR and retained productive beta chains. Rows are combined by CDR3 protein, so each entry shows the most common genes and DNA. The sample table records about 140,000 distinct CDR3 sequences; roughly 6.2% of these occur just once. Jointly, the top ten make up about 2.1% of the sample. Sequencing input: PBMCs or a T cell subset sorted from them (not recorded which). Source of these receptors: an adult woman who had mild COVID-19 (a few samples of this study predate the infection). The sample titles of this study are shuffled in the database, so cell type and time point are left out; the donor was told from shared clones.

V usage is TRBV7-9 and J usage is TRBJ1-4; D remains unclear. This CDR3 is 14 amino acids long. V was cut by 5 bases and J by 5 bases, with 12 bases left in between. Germline CDR1 reads SEHNR; CDR2 reads FQNEAQ (reference sequence). CDR3 residues: CASSPGHGNEKLFF. DNA for the CDR3: TGTGCCAGCAGCCCGGGCCATGGGAATGAAAAACTGTTTTTT.

The table lists this clonotype with many counts. The V and J genes are TRBV20-1 and TRBJ1-2; unclear D gene. Trimming shortened V by 3 bases and J by 7 bases, and 9 bases separated the two germline ends. This CDR3 spans 11 amino acids. Germline CDR1 DFQATT, CDR2 SNEGSKA (reference sequence). CDR3 sequence (DNA): TGCAGTGCTAGCGGGAACAGTGGCTACACCTTC. Translation: CSASGNSGYTF.

The chain recombines TRBV3-1 with TRBJ1-1; D is unresolved. Trimming cost V 5 bases and J 11 bases, with 15 bases left between them. The CDR3 totals 12 residues. CDR1 is LGHDT and CDR2 is YNNKEL in the germline V gene (reference sequence). The CDR3 bases are TGTGCCAGCAGCTCCCTAGGAGGGTTGGCTTTCTTT. This sequence encodes CASSSLGGLAFF. The full variable domain, its missing parts supplied by reference TRBV3-1 and TRBJ1-1, is DTAVSQTPKYLVTQMGNDKSIKCEQNLGHDTMYWYKQDSKKFLKIMFSYNNKELIINETVPNRFSPKSPDKAHLNLHINSLELGDSAVYFCASSSLGGLAFFGQGTRLTVV.

This clonotype was observed at least ten times. The chain uses TRBV12-3 or TRBV12-4 and TRBJ1-2; D possibly corresponds to TRBD1 (6 bases). Trimming left V 6 bases short and J 8 bases short, with 16 bases between. CDR3 size: 13 residues. CDR3 bases: TGTGCCAGCAGCCTTACAGGGTATGGAGGCTACACCTTC. It codes for CASSLTGYGGYTF.

The chain links TRBV14 to TRBJ2-1, with a possible D match to TRBD2 (6 bases). Trimming stripped 4 bases from V and 5 bases from J, with 18 bases between. CDR1 and CDR2 from the germline V gene are SGHDN and FVKESK. CDR3 size: 16 residues. The CDR3 nucleotides read TGTGCCAGCAGCCCAGCCTGGTACGGGAGAGACAATGAGCAGTTCTTC. It specifies CASSPAWYGRDNEQFF.

This clonotype was seen more than once but under ten times. This sequence joins TRBV4-3 and TRBJ2-1; D is undetermined. CDR1 is LGHNA and CDR2 is YSLEER in the germline V gene. This CDR3 is built from 16 residues. V was pared by 0 bases and J by 0 bases, with 9 bases between. CDR3 DNA sequence: TGCGCCAGCAGCCAAGATCTCCAGAGCTCCTACAATGAGCAGTTCTTC. Protein product: CASSQDLQSSYNEQFF.

This clonotype was seen ten or more times. This chain uses TRBV6-5 with TRBJ2-5; D uncertain. Trimming removed 7 bases at V and 3 bases at J, with 12 bases between. Germline-derived CDR1 and CDR2 are MNHEY and SVGAGI. The CDR3 has 13 residues. CDR3 residues: CASKLNREETQYF. DNA of the CDR3: TGTGCCAGCAAACTGAACAGAGAAGAGACCCAGTACTTC.

This clonotype was recorded at least ten times. The V gene is TRBV20-1, the J gene TRBJ2-1; perhaps TRBD2 as D (5 bases). Trimming removed 6 bases from V and 7 bases from J, with 7 bases in between. The CDR3 consists of 10 residues. Germline V gene sequence: CDR1 DFQATT, CDR2 SNEGSKA (reference sequence). As DNA, the CDR3 is TGCAGTGCGGGAGTTAATGAGCAGTTCTTC. This gives the protein CSAGVNEQFF.

This clonotype has ten or more counts. Written as DNA, the CDR3 is TGCAGCGCGCGGGCCACGAACGAGCAGTACTTC. It encodes CSARATNEQYF. The genes are TRBV29-1 and TRBJ2-7; D perhaps matches TRBD2 (5 bases). CDR1 and CDR2 from the germline V gene are SQVTM and ANQGSEA. The CDR3 contains 11 residues. Trimming shortened V by 7 bases and J by 5 bases, and 12 bases separated the two germline ends.

This clonotype has a count of ten or more. The chain uses TRBV24-1 and TRBJ1-2; 11 nucleotides align to TRBD1. In germline, CDR1 is KGHDR, CDR2 SFDVKD. The CDR3 has 15 residues. The ends lost 4 bases at V and 7 bases at J; junction bases unmatched: 7. This CDR3 is CATSEGQGGRIGYTF. In nucleotides, the CDR3 is TGTGCCACCAGTGAGGGACAGGGGGGAAGAATTGGCTACACCTTC.

This clonotype appeared a few times. This chain connects TRBV4-1 to TRBJ1-1; 7 bases align to TRBD1. Germline V CDR1 and CDR2: MGHRA, YSYEKL. CDR3 size: 15 residues. With V trimmed by 3 bases and J by 2 bases, 6 bases remained unmatched. The CDR3, as DNA: TGCGCCAGCAGCCACCCGACAGGGAAAAACACTGAAGCTTTCTTT. Translated: CASSHPTGKNTEAFF.

This clonotype was observed a few times. The V call is TRBV12-3 or TRBV12-4, the J call TRBJ1-2, with a possible D match to TRBD1 (5 bases). The CDR3 covers 15 residues. V lost 6 bases and J 6 bases, leaving 20 bases between the germline ends. The CDR3 loop reads CASSPTQGNRNGYTF. CDR3 DNA: TGTGCCAGCAGCCCGACCCAGGGTAACAGGAATGGCTACACCTTC.

This clonotype was counted a few times. The chain employs TRBV20-1 and TRBJ2-7, with D tentatively TRBD1 (6 bases). V was shortened by 2 bases and J by 2 bases, with 10 bases between the two germline ends. This CDR3 is 13 amino acids long. From germline, CDR1 is DFQATT and CDR2 SNEGSKA (reference sequence). CDR3 DNA sequence: TGCAGTGCTAGACTAGAGGGGGCCTACGAGCAGTACTTC. This sequence encodes CSARLEGAYEQYF.

This clonotype has at least ten counts. The CDR3 protein is CASSGSYEQYF. Here the CDR3 DNA reads TGCGCCAGCAGCGGTTCCTACGAGCAGTACTTC. The V gene is TRBV4-3, the J gene TRBJ2-7; no definite D call. The CDR3 covers 11 residues. Germline CDR1 and CDR2: LGHNA and YSLEER. V was pared by 5 bases and J by 1 base, with 3 bases between.

This clonotype was seen a handful of times. CDR3 amino acids: CASSLGTHNEQFF. CDR3 sequence (DNA): TGTGCCAGCAGCTTGGGGACCCACAATGAGCAGTTCTTC. The rearrangement joins TRBV11-2 to TRBJ2-1; D is tentatively TRBD1 or TRBD2 (5 bases each). V shed 3 bases and J shed 5 bases, with 8 bases lying between them. This CDR3 is built from 13 residues. Germline CDR1 is SGHAT and CDR2 is FQNNGV.

This clonotype came up a few times. The genes are TRBV5-5 and TRBJ2-2; D possibly corresponds to TRBD1 (6 bases). This CDR3 spans 16 amino acids. Trimming took 0 bases from V and 3 from J, leaving 12 bases between them. Germline-derived CDR1 and CDR2 are SGHKS and YYEKEE (reference sequence). CDR3 sequence: CASSLVRTAYTGELFF. CDR3 DNA sequence: TGTGCCAGCAGCTTGGTCCGGACAGCCTACACCGGGGAGCTGTTTTTT.

J is TRBJ1-4 and V is TRBV4-1; D gene uncertain. The germline CDR1 and CDR2 sequences are MGHRA and YSYEKL. This CDR3 comprises 13 residues. The V end was cut by 1 base, the J end by 7 bases, with 7 bases between. CDR3 in amino acids: CASSQVTGEKLFF. In nucleotides, the CDR3 is TGCGCCAGCAGCCAAGTCACCGGTGAAAAACTGTTTTTT.

This clonotype was recorded many times. This chain uses TRBV11-2 with TRBJ2-3, with D uncertain. Trimming stripped 2 bases from V and 2 bases from J, with 11 bases between. CDR1 is SGHAT, CDR2 FQNNGV, per germline. The CDR3 is made up of 15 amino acids. Here the CDR3 reads CASSLHQTYTDTQYF. For the CDR3, the DNA is TGTGCCAGCAGCTTACACCAGACCTACACAGATACGCAGTATTTT.

The gene calls are TRBV12-3 or TRBV12-4 and TRBJ1-4; 10 bases are a match to TRBD1. Trimming cost V 4 bases and J 6 bases; bases outside gene matches: 5. This CDR3 has 15 amino acids. DNA for the CDR3: TGTGCCAGCAGTTCCCCGGACAGGGGGGATGAAAAACTGTTTTTT. Protein sequence: CASSSPDRGDEKLFF.

This clonotype was recorded a few times. This chain links TRBV9 with TRBJ2-7; 11 bases agree with TRBD2. Per the germline V gene, CDR1 is SGDLS and CDR2 is YYNGEE. The J segment lost 3 bases and the V segment lost 0 bases, leaving 14 bases of the junction unmatched. There are 19 residues in the CDR3. CDR3 amino acids: CASSVGPRLAGGILYEQYF. The CDR3 bases are TGTGCCAGCAGCGTAGGCCCCCGGTTAGCGGGAGGGATCCTCTACGAGCAGTACTTC.